This is a list of T cell receptor beta chains from one sample in a study of T-cell reconstitution after alpha-beta-depleted transplantation in children. TCRdb independently ran MiXCR on the PCR reads; one entry per CDR3 protein. The sample holds 600,000 to 700,000 distinct CDR3 sequences, 16% seen once. The sequencing used PBMCs from the stem cell graft donor, collected from the stem cell graft. The receptors here all came from a human donor who donated a stem cell graft to a child with acute myeloid leukemia. Both conserved end residues are part of each CDR3. D genes are given only for firm matches. Size is omitted from some rows. Given values are once, few, many or a class for expanded clones.

cdr3_aa cdr3_nt clone_size d_call j_call v_call
CASSFGPEAKNIQYF TGTGCCAGCAGCTTTGGGCCCGAGGCCAAAAACATTCAGTACTTC few . TRBJ2-4 TRBV5-6
CASSFSGGVRDTQYF TGCGCCAGCAGCTTCAGCGGGGGGGTGAGGGATACGCAGTATTTT . TRBD2 TRBJ2-3 TRBV5-1
CSARDSGTGGSPLHF TGCAGTGCTAGAGATTCGGGGACAGGGGGCTCACCCCTCCACTTT . TRBD1 TRBJ1-6 TRBV20-1
CASSYRDIEQFF TGTGCCAGCAGTTACCGGGACATTGAGCAGTTCTTC many . TRBJ2-1 TRBV6-2/TRBV6-3
CASGPKTGNSPLHF TGTGCCAGCGGTCCAAAGACAGGGAATTCACCCCTCCACTTT . TRBD1 TRBJ1-6 TRBV7-2
CASGSPYRGEQYF TGTGCTAGTGGTTCCCCGTACCGAGGGGAGCAGTACTTC . . TRBJ2-7 TRBV12-5
CSARNRQEKLFF TGCAGTGCTAGGAACCGACAGGAAAAACTGTTTTTT many . TRBJ1-4 TRBV20-1
CATSDLADLTDTQYF TGTGCCACCAGTGACCTCGCGGACCTCACAGATACGCAGTATTTT few . TRBJ2-3 TRBV24-1
CSARIQGRNQPQHF TGCAGTGCTAGGATCCAGGGAAGGAATCAGCCCCAGCATTTT many . TRBJ1-5 TRBV20-1
CSARTPKGRDAKNIQYF TGCAGTGCTAGGACCCCCAAGGGGAGGGACGCCAAAAACATTCAGTACTTC few TRBD2 TRBJ2-4 TRBV20-1
CASSLRGVVGSGELFF TGTGCCAGCAGTTTGAGGGGGGTCGTGGGGTCCGGGGAGCTGTTTTTT . . TRBJ2-2 TRBV7-8
CASSQNSGDTGELFF TGTGCCAGCAGCCAAAATAGCGGGGACACCGGGGAGCTGTTTTTT few TRBD2 TRBJ2-2 TRBV14
CASNRSGTGYSNQPQHF TGTGCCAGCAATAGGTCCGGGACGGGGTATAGCAATCAGCCCCAGCATTTT few . TRBJ1-5 TRBV28
CASSLETESDGYTF TGCGCCAGCAGCTTGGAAACAGAGAGTGATGGCTACACCTTC . . TRBJ1-2 TRBV5-1
CASRWTGPRAGELFF TGTGCCAGCAGATGGACAGGGCCGAGAGCCGGGGAGCTGTTTTTT many TRBD1 TRBJ2-2 TRBV12-3/TRBV12-4
CASRPSDSNQPQHF TGTGCCAGCAGACCGTCGGATAGCAATCAGCCCCAGCATTTT few . TRBJ1-5 TRBV7-8
CASSAEGRNTEAFF TGCGCCAGCAGCGCGGAGGGGAGGAACACTGAAGCTTTCTTT many . TRBJ1-1 TRBV5-1
CASRGRTGTGEDEQFF TGCGCCAGCAGGGGCCGTACCGGGACAGGGGAAGATGAGCAGTTCTTC . TRBD1 TRBJ2-1 TRBV5-1
CSARAGPRGGTYNEQFF TGCAGTGCTAGAGCGGGTCCACGGGGGGGAACATACAATGAGCAGTTCTTC few TRBD2 TRBJ2-1 TRBV20-1
CASSLADGNEQYF TGCGCCAGCAGCTTGGCCGACGGGAACGAGCAGTACTTC many . TRBJ2-7 TRBV5-1
CASSLERLAVNNEQFF TGTGCCAGCAGCTTAGAGAGACTAGCGGTAAACAATGAGCAGTTCTTC few TRBD2 TRBJ2-1 TRBV7-9
CASSTGQGTYEQYF TGCGCCAGCAGCACGGGACAGGGCACCTACGAGCAGTACTTC . TRBD1 TRBJ2-7 TRBV5-1
CASSLSSPPTYEQYF TGTGCCAGCAGTTTGTCTAGCCCACCAACCTACGAGCAGTACTTC many . TRBJ2-7 TRBV27
CSARNYLAGANEQFF TGCAGTGCTAGAAACTATCTAGCGGGAGCCAATGAGCAGTTCTTC . TRBD2 TRBJ2-1 TRBV20-1
CSVSDRSSYEQYF TGCAGCGTTAGCGACCGGAGCTCCTACGAGCAGTACTTC many . TRBJ2-7 TRBV29-1
CASSLGSQLPPQETQYF TGTGCCAGCAGCTTAGGTAGCCAGCTACCACCCCAAGAGACCCAGTACTTC . . TRBJ2-5 TRBV7-9
CSVEATANEKLFF TGCAGCGTTGAAGCGACAGCTAATGAAAAACTGTTTTTT few . TRBJ1-4 TRBV29-1
CASSLDTGTARYEQYF TGTGCCAGCAGCTTAGACACCGGGACAGCTCGCTACGAGCAGTACTTC many TRBD1 TRBJ2-7 TRBV7-2
CASSFLGGASTDTQYF TGTGCCAGCAGTTTCTTGGGGGGCGCATCCACAGATACGCAGTATTTT few . TRBJ2-3 TRBV12-3/TRBV12-4
CASSSVVSPSTDTQYF TGCGCCAGCAGCTCGGTAGTCTCGCCTAGCACAGATACGCAGTATTTT few . TRBJ2-3 TRBV5-1
CSARSTLGAGELFF TGCAGTGCTAGATCGACCTTAGGGGCCGGGGAGCTGTTTTTT many . TRBJ2-2 TRBV20-1
CSASISGADTQYF TGCAGTGCCTCGATTAGCGGCGCAGATACGCAGTATTTT many . TRBJ2-3 TRBV20-1
CATSRDKGRQFYNEQFF TGTGCCACCAGCAGAGATAAGGGCCGACAGTTCTACAATGAGCAGTTCTTC . . TRBJ2-1 TRBV15
CASSVGATQNSPLHF TGCGCCAGCAGCGTGGGGGCGACGCAAAATTCACCCCTCCACTTT few . TRBJ1-6 TRBV5-1
CSARDPTGSTEAFF TGCAGTGCTAGAGACCCGACAGGGAGCACTGAAGCTTTCTTT . TRBD1 TRBJ1-1 TRBV20-1
CASSFRRATEAFF TGCGCCAGCAGCTTTCGCAGGGCCACTGAAGCTTTCTTT . . TRBJ1-1 TRBV5-1
CASSPIGRGGYGYTF TGTGCCAGCAGCCCGATTGGGAGGGGAGGCTATGGCTACACCTTC . . TRBJ1-2 TRBV12-3/TRBV12-4
CSAESRYMNTEAFF TGCAGTGCTGAATCCAGGTATATGAACACTGAAGCTTTCTTT many . TRBJ1-1 TRBV20-1